This TCR beta chain was documented in a study of blood T cell repertoires in COVID-19. Across the study: Samples of COVID-19 (acute and convalescent) were obtained from the United States, Italy and Spain. T cells, B-cell-depleted T cells, or PBMCs supplied cDNA or gDNA.

Germline lookup yields CDR1 GTSNPN and CDR2 SVGIG (reference sequence). This CDR3 is 14 amino acids long. Trimming removed 3 bases at V and 4 bases at J, with 16 bases between. TCRdb's table, derived via immunoSEQ multiplex PCR, lists solely in-frame clones and lacks some. The sample carries 110,000 to 150,000 clones, 80% recorded once. J is TRBJ2-7 and V is TRBV30, with a tentative D call TRBD2 (5 bases). Specimen: peripheral blood. This TCR came from a man aged 65 to 79 who had recovered from COVID-19. In DNA, the CDR3 is TGTGCCTGGAGGAGGAGGCCTCATGAATACGAGCAGTACTTC. Translated: CAWRRRPHEYEQYF. The complete variable domain, with remaining parts taken from reference TRBV30 and TRBJ2-7, reads SQTIHQWPATLVQPVGSPLSLECTVEGTSNPNLYWYRQAAGRGLQLLFYSVGIGQISSEVPQNLSASRPQDRQFILSSKKLLLSDSGFYLCAWRRRPHEYEQYFGPGTRLTVT.